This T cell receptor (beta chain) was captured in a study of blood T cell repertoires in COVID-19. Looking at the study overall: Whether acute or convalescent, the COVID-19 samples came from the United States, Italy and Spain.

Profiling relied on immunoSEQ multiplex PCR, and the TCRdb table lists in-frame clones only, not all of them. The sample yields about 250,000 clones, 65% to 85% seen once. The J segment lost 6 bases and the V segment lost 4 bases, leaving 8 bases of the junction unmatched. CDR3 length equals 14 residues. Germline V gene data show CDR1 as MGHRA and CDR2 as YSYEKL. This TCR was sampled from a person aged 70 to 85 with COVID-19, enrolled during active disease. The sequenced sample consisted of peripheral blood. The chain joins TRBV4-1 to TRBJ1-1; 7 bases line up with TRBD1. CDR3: CASSPPTGLAEAFF. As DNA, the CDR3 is TGCGCCAGCAGCCCGCCGACAGGGCTCGCTGAAGCTTTCTTT.